This T cell receptor (beta chain) was recovered during a study of identical twins. Overall study results and limits: It was out-of-frame TCR alpha sharing in monozygotic twins that models underestimated. Twin-shared out-of-frame alpha sequences were enriched for low generation probability.

This clonotype was observed many times. Its antigen remains unknown. Unique molecular identifiers were present on the cDNA, which also gained a universal primer site by template switching. TCRdb used MiXCR to reprocess the 5' RACE reads, holding one entry per CDR3 protein. Altogether roughly 1.6 million distinct CDR3 sequences are present, more than 30% being singletons, with the ten largest covering approximately 0.29%. Germline values: CDR1 MGHDK, CDR2 SYGVNS. The V gene lost 2 bases and the J gene lost 4 bases, with 12 bases spanning the gap. The CDR3 loop spans 15 amino acids. Sequenced material: cord blood. This receptor was obtained from a newborn girl in good health. This chain uses TRBV25-1 with TRBJ2-1; tentative D call: TRBD2 (7 bases). For the CDR3, the DNA is TGTGCCAGCAGTGAAGGGGGGGCGTTGTACAATGAGCAGTTCTTC. This codes for CASSEGGALYNEQFF.